Sequencing of this T cell receptor (beta chain) was carried out in a study of T cells in Graves' hyperthyroidism and ophthalmopathy. Points from the study as a whole: Most expanded thyroid clonotypes above 0.001 also appeared in blood.

The CDR3 runs 17 residues. Germline-derived CDR1 and CDR2 are SEHNR and FQNEAQ (reference sequence). The germline V and J ends were trimmed by 5 bases and 2 bases, with 21 bases remaining between them. Notes on this clonotype: Antigen specificity is unknown.

Researchers amplified the TCR beta CDR3 regions from RNA transcripts. The HTBI primer set served for first-round RT-PCR of the TCR CDR3. TCRdb used MiXCR to reprocess the multiplex PCR reads, holding one entry per CDR3 protein. The data hold hundreds of thousands of distinct CDR3 sequences, with 35% to 45% observed a single time. The chain employs TRBV7-9 and TRBJ2-5, with a possible D match to TRBD1 (5 bases). The sequenced sample was blood. This clonotype originated in a man between 18 and 35 years old with Graves' hyperthyroidism. The CDR3 protein is CASSLPEGHPQQETQYF. The CDR3, as DNA: TGTGCCAGCAGCCTGCCGGAAGGACACCCTCAACAAGAGACCCAGTACTTC.